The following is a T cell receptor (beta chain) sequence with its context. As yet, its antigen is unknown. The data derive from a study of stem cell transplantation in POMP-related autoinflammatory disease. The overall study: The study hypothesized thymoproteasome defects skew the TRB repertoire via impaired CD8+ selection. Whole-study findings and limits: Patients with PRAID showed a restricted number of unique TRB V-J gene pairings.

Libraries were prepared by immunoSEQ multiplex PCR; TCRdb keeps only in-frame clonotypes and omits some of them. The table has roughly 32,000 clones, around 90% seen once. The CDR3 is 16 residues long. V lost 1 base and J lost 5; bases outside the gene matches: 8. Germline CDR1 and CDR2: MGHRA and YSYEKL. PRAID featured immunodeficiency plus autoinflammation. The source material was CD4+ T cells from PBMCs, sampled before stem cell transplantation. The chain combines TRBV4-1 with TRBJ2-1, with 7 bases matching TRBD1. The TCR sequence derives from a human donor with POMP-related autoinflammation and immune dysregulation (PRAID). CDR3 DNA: TGCGCCAGCAGCCAAGCCCCGGGACAGCCCGACAATGAGCAGTTCTTC. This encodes CASSQAPGQPDNEQFF.